This T cell receptor (beta chain) is from a study of blood T cell repertoires in COVID-19. Looking at the study overall: PBMCs, B-cell-depleted T cells, or T cells provided the cDNA or gDNA that made up the material.

Profiled with immunoSEQ multiplex PCR; TCRdb holds only in-frame clones, not every one. The data contain about 62,000 clones, around four fifths of them singletons. The CDR3 contains 13 residues. Germline V gene sequence: CDR1 SGHDT, CDR2 YYEEEE. V lost 4 bases and J 0 bases, leaving 7 bases between the germline ends. This rearrangement joins TRBV5-6 to TRBJ1-2; the D is unclear. The clonotype comes from an elderly woman with active or convalescent COVID-19. Sequenced sample: peripheral blood. The CDR3 coding sequence is TGTGCCAGCAGCACTACCCCTAACTATGGCTACACCTTC. It is translated as CASSTTPNYGYTF.